This T cell receptor beta chain was found in a study of response to subunit inactivated influenza vaccine. Regarding the study as a whole: T cells newly recruited by each seasonal influenza vaccination are few, the authors suggested.

This CDR3 is 13 amino acids long. After removal of 6 bases from V and 3 bases from J, the junction contained 4 bases not matched to a gene. CDR1 and CDR2 from the germline V gene are ENHRY and SYGVKD. TCRdb reprocessed the RT-PCR reads with MiXCR, giving one entry per CDR3 protein. The table has a few hundred thousand distinct CDR3 sequences, 14% seen once. This clonotype was detected only a few times. Its specificity is not known. Sequencing was performed on PBMCs from blood, taken 11 to 12 days after vaccination. The origin of this receptor is a man aged 50-60 years who received an inactivated influenza vaccine. The chain couples TRBV10-3 to TRBJ1-1; 7 bases match TRBD1. The CDR3 loop reads CAIRIDRDTEAFF. The CDR3 nucleotides are TGTGCCATCAGAATCGACAGGGACACTGAAGCTTTCTTT.